A selection of T cell receptor beta chains follows, all from one sample in a study of blood T cell repertoires in COVID-19. TCRdb's copy holds only in-frame clones and misses some; the assay was immunoSEQ multiplex PCR. Of roughly 140,000 clones in the sample, approximately 88% were seen once. Sequenced sample: peripheral blood. These receptors came from a man aged 70-80 years with acute or convalescent COVID-19. CDR3s include the opening cysteine and the closing phenylalanine or tryptophan. D genes are given only for firm matches. Not all rows give a size; the values are once, few, many and, for expanded clones, a class.

cdr3_aa: CASSPYELGGSEQYF
cdr3_nt: TGTGCCAGCTCACCATATGAACTTGGGGGGTCCGAGCAGTACTTC
clone_size: NA
v_call: TRBV18
j_call: TRBJ2-7
d_call: NA

cdr3_aa: CATRPGGLNTGELFF
cdr3_nt: TGTGCCACCAGACCCGGGGGGCTGAACACCGGGGAGCTGTTTTTT
clone_size: NA
v_call: TRBV15
j_call: TRBJ2-2
d_call: NA

cdr3_aa: CASSQGTGNPYEQYF
cdr3_nt: TGCGCCAGCAGCCAGGGGACAGGGAATCCCTACGAGCAGTACTTC
clone_size: NA
v_call: TRBV4-1
j_call: TRBJ2-7
d_call: TRBD1

cdr3_aa: CASSTPGSTGNTIYF
cdr3_nt: TGTGCCAGTAGCACTCCAGGATCAACTGGAAACACCATATATTTT
clone_size: once
v_call: TRBV19
j_call: TRBJ1-3
d_call: NA

cdr3_aa: CASSQAGGMINEQYF
cdr3_nt: TGCGCCAGCAGCCAAGCGGGAGGGATGATAAACGAGCAGTACTTC
clone_size: NA
v_call: TRBV5-1
j_call: TRBJ2-7
d_call: TRBD2

cdr3_aa: CASCRNSGTQETQYF
cdr3_nt: TGTGCCAGCTGCCGTAATAGCGGGACGCAAGAGACCCAGTACTTC
clone_size: NA
v_call: TRBV27
j_call: TRBJ2-5
d_call: TRBD2

cdr3_aa: CASSLNAGVGKYGYTF
cdr3_nt: TGTGCCAGCAGCTTAAATGCCGGGGTGGGAAAATATGGCTACACCTTC
clone_size: NA
v_call: TRBV7-6
j_call: TRBJ1-2
d_call: NA

cdr3_aa: CATSTAVPQGANTEAFF
cdr3_nt: TGTGCCACCAGCACGGCGGTTCCTCAGGGGGCGAACACTGAAGCTTTCTTT
clone_size: NA
v_call: TRBV15
j_call: TRBJ1-1
d_call: TRBD1

cdr3_aa: CASSHNPKGSRGSPLHF
cdr3_nt: TGTGCCAGCAGCCACAATCCCAAGGGTTCAAGGGGCTCACCCCTCCACTTT
clone_size: NA
v_call: TRBV7-8
j_call: TRBJ1-6
d_call: NA

cdr3_aa: CASSLNGRYNEQFF
cdr3_nt: TGTGCCAGCAGTTTAAACGGGAGATACAATGAGCAGTTCTTC
clone_size: NA
v_call: TRBV28
j_call: TRBJ2-1
d_call: NA

cdr3_aa: CASSRRAGELFF
cdr3_nt: TGTGCCAGCTCACGGAGGGCCGGGGAGCTGTTTTTT
clone_size: NA
v_call: TRBV18
j_call: TRBJ2-2
d_call: NA

cdr3_aa: CASSYLGGDQPQHF
cdr3_nt: TGTGCCAGTAGCTATCTGGGAGGAGATCAGCCCCAGCATTTT
clone_size: NA
v_call: TRBV19
j_call: TRBJ1-5
d_call: NA

cdr3_aa: CASSLALSYGYTF
cdr3_nt: TGTGCCAGCAGCTTAGCGTTGTCTTATGGCTACACCTTC
clone_size: NA
v_call: TRBV7-9
j_call: TRBJ1-2
d_call: NA

cdr3_aa: CASSYRQGRGDYTF
cdr3_nt: TGTGCCAGCAGTTACCGACAGGGGAGGGGGGACTACACCTTC
clone_size: NA
v_call: TRBV6-5
j_call: TRBJ1-2
d_call: TRBD1

cdr3_aa: CASSYGGNNSPLHF
cdr3_nt: TGTGCCAGCAGTTACGGGGGGAATAATTCACCCCTCCACTTT
clone_size: NA
v_call: TRBV6-6
j_call: TRBJ1-6
d_call: NA

cdr3_aa: CASRTGQSSNQPQHF
cdr3_nt: TGTGCCAGCAGGACCGGACAGTCTAGCAATCAGCCCCAGCATTTT
clone_size: NA
v_call: TRBV28
j_call: TRBJ1-5
d_call: NA

cdr3_aa: CASSYRTGGAEAFF
cdr3_nt: TGTGCCAGCAGTTATAGGACAGGGGGTGCTGAAGCTTTCTTT
clone_size: NA
v_call: TRBV6-5
j_call: TRBJ1-1
d_call: TRBD1

cdr3_aa: CASSPADRGQPQHF
cdr3_nt: TGTGCCAGCTCACCGGCCGACAGGGGTCAGCCCCAGCATTTT
clone_size: NA
v_call: TRBV18
j_call: TRBJ1-5
d_call: TRBD1

cdr3_aa: CASSLASGSETQYF
cdr3_nt: TGCGCCAGCAGCTTGGCCAGCGGGTCGGAGACCCAGTACTTC
clone_size: NA
v_call: TRBV5-1
j_call: TRBJ2-5
d_call: NA

cdr3_aa: CASSTGSGVGNQPQHF
cdr3_nt: TGTGCCAGCAGCACCGGGAGCGGTGTGGGCAATCAGCCCCAGCATTTT
clone_size: NA
v_call: TRBV7-2
j_call: TRBJ1-5
d_call: NA

cdr3_aa: CASSVGSALDEQFF
cdr3_nt: TGTGCCAGCAGCGTCGGTAGCGCACTGGATGAGCAGTTCTTC
clone_size: NA
v_call: TRBV9
j_call: TRBJ2-1
d_call: NA

cdr3_aa: CASSLVGLAGETQYF
cdr3_nt: TGTGCCAGCAGCTTAGTTGGACTAGCGGGGGAGACCCAGTACTTC
clone_size: NA
v_call: TRBV7-2
j_call: TRBJ2-5
d_call: TRBD2

cdr3_aa: CARRRGGMSTGELFF
cdr3_nt: TGTGCCCGCAGGCGGGGGGGCATGTCGACCGGGGAGCTGTTTTTT
clone_size: NA
v_call: TRBV9
j_call: TRBJ2-2
d_call: TRBD2